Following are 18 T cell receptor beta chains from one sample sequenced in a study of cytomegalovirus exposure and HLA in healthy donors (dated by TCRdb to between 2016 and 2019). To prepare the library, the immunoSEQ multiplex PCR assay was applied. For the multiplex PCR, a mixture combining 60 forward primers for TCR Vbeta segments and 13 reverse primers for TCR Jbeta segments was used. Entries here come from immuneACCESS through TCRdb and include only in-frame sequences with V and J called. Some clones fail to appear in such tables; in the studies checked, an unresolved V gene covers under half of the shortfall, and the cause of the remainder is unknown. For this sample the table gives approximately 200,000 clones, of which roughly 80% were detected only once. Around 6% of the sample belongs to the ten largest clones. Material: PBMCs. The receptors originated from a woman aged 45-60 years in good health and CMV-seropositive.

CDR3 DNA sequence: TGCGCCAGCAGCTTGGCCATCGCAGGGGGCGCGGGAGGCTACACCTTC. It translates to CASSLAIAGGAGGYTF. V usage is TRBV5-1 and J usage is TRBJ1-2; 8 bases align to TRBD1. V lost 0 bases and J lost 8; bases outside the gene matches: 12. CDR3 length: 16 amino acids. The V gene's germline CDR1 is SGHRS and CDR2 YFSETQ. The whole variable domain, remainder taken from reference TRBV5-1 and TRBJ1-2, is KAGVTQTPRYLIKTRGQQVTLSCSPISGHRSVSWYQQTPGQGLQFLFEYFSETQRNKGNFPGRFSGRQFSNSRSEMNVSTLELGDSALYLCASSLAIAGGAGGYTFGSGTRLTVV.

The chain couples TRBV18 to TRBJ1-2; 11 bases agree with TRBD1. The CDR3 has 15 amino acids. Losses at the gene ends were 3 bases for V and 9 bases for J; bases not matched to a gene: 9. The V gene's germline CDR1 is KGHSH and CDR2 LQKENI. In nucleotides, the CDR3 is TGTGCCAGCTCACCCGGGGACAGGGGGAGCGAAAGCTACACCTTC. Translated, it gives CASSPGDRGSESYTF.

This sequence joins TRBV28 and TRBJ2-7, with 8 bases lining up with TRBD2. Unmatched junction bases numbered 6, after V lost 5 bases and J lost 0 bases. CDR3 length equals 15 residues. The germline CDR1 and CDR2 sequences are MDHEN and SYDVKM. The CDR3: CASSPGGTSSYEQYF. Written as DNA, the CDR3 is TGTGCCAGCAGTCCGGGGGGGACCTCCTCCTACGAGCAGTACTTC.

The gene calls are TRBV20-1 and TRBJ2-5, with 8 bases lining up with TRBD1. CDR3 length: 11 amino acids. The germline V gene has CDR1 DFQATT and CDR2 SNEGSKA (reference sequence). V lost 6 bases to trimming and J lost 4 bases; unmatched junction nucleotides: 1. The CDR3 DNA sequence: TGCAGTGCCCAGGGGGCAGAGACCCAGTACTTC. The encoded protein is CSAQGAETQYF.

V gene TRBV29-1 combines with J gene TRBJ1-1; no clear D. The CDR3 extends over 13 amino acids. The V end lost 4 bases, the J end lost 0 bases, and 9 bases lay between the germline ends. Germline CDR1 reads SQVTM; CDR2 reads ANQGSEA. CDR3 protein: CSVGQLLNTEAFF. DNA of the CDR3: TGCAGCGTTGGCCAGTTACTGAACACTGAAGCTTTCTTT.

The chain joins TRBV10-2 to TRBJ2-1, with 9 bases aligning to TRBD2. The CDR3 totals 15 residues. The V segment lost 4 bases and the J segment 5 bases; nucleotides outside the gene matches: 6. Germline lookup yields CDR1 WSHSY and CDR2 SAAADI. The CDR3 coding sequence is TGCGCCAGCAGTGGGCTAGCGGGGAACCACAATGAGCAGTTCTTC. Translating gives CASSGLAGNHNEQFF.

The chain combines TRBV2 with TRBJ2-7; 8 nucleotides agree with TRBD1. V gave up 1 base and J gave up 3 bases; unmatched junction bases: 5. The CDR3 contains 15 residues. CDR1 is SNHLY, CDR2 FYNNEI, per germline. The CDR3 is CASSEVTGVLYEQYF. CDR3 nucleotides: TGTGCCAGCAGTGAAGTGACAGGGGTCCTCTACGAGCAGTACTTC.

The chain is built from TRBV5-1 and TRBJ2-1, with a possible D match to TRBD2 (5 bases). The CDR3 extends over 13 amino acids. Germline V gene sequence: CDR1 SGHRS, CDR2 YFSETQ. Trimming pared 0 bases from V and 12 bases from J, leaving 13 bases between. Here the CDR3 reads CASSLEATRAQFF. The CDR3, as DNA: TGCGCCAGCAGCTTGGAGGCCACTAGGGCGCAGTTCTTC. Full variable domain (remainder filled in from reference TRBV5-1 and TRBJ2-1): KAGVTQTPRYLIKTRGQQVTLSCSPISGHRSVSWYQQTPGQGLQFLFEYFSETQRNKGNFPGRFSGRQFSNSRSEMNVSTLELGDSALYLCASSLEATRAQFFGPGTRLTVL.

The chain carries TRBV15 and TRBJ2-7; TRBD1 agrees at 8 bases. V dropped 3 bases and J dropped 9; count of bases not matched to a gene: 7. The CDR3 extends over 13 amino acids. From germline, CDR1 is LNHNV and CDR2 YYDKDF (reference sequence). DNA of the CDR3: TGTGCCACCAGCAGTGACAGGGGAGAGAGGCAGTACTTC. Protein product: CATSSDRGERQYF. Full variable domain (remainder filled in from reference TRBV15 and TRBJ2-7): DAMVIQNPRYQVTQFGKPVTLSCSQTLNHNVMYWYQQKSSQAPKLLFHYYDKDFNNEADTPDNFQSRRPNTSFCFLDIRSPGLGDTAMYLCATSSDRGERQYFGPGTRLTVT.

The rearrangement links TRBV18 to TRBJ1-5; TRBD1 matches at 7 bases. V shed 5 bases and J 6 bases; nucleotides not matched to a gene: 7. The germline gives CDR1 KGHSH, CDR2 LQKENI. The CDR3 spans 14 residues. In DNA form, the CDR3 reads TGTGCCAGCTCAGACAGGGATTGGGGTCAGCCCCAGCATTTT. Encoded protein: CASSDRDWGQPQHF.

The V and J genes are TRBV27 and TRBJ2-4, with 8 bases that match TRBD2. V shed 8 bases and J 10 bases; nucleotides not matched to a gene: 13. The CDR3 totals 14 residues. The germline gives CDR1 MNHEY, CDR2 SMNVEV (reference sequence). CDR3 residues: CASASGGTSRIQYF. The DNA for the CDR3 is TGTGCCAGCGCCTCGGGGGGGACCTCACGGATTCAGTACTTC.

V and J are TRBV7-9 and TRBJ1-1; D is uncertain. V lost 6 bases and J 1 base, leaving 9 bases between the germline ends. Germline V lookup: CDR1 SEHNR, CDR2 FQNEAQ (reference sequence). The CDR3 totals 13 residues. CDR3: CASSGLENTEAFF. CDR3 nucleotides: TGTGCCAGCAGTGGACTGGAGAACACTGAAGCTTTCTTT.

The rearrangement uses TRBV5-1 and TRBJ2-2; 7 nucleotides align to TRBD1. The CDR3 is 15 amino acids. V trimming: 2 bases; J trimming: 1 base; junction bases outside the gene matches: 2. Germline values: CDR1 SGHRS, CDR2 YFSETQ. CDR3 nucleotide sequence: TGCGCCAGCAGCTTAAACAGGGGGAACACCGGGGAGCTGTTTTTT. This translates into CASSLNRGNTGELFF.

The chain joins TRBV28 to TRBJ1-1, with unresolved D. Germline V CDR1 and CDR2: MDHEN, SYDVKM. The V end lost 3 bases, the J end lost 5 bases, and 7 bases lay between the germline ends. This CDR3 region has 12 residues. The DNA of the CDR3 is TGTGCCAGCAGTTTTTATCAGACTGAAGCTTTCTTT. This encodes CASSFYQTEAFF.

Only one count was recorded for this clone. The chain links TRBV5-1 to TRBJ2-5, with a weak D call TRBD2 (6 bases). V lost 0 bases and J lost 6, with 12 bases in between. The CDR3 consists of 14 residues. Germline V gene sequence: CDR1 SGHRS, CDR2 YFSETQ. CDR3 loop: CASSLEQEGQTQYF. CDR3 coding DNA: TGCGCCAGCAGCTTGGAGCAGGAGGGACAGACCCAGTACTTC.

Here the CDR3 reads CASSPQSGADTQYF. Written as DNA, the CDR3 is TGTGCCAGCAGCCCCCAGTCCGGGGCAGATACGCAGTATTTT. The genes are TRBV5-5 and TRBJ2-3, with D perhaps matching TRBD2 (5 bases). Trimming shortened V by 4 bases and J by 4 bases, and 13 bases separated the two germline ends. CDR1 SGHKS and CDR2 YYEKEE come from the germline V gene (reference sequence). The CDR3 totals 14 residues.

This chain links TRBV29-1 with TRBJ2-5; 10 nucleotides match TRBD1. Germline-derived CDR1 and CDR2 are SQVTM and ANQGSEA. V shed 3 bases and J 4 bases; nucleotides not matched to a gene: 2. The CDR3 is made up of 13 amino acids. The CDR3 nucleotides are TGCAGCGTTGAGCGGGACAGGGGAGAGACCCAGTACTTC. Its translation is CSVERDRGETQYF.

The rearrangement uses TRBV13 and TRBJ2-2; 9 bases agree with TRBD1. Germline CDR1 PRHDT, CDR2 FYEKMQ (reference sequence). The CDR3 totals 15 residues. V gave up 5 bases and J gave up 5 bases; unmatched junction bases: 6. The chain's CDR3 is CASSQTGGGTGELFF. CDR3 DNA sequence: TGTGCCAGCAGCCAAACAGGGGGCGGTACCGGGGAGCTGTTTTTT.